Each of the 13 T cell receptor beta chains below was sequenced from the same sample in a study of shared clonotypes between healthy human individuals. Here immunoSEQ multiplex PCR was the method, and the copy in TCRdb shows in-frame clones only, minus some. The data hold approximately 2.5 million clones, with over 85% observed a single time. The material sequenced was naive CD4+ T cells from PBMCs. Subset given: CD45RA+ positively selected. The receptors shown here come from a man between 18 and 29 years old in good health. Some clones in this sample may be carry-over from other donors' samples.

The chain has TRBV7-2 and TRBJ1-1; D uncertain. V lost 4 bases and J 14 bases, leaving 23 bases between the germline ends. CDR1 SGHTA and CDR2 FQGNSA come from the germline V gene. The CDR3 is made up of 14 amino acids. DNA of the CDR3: TGTGCCAGCAGCTCACTCGGGTCTATCCCCACGGGATTCTTT. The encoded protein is CASSSLGSIPTGFF.

DNA for the CDR3: TGTGCCAGCGCCCCCCGGGGCAATCAGCCCCAGCATTTT. It translates to CASAPRGNQPQHF. This chain joins TRBV6-5 and TRBJ1-5; D gene uncertain. The germline V gene has CDR1 MNHEY and CDR2 SVGAGI. The CDR3 is 13 residues long. Trimming removed 8 bases from V and 2 bases from J, with 10 bases in between.

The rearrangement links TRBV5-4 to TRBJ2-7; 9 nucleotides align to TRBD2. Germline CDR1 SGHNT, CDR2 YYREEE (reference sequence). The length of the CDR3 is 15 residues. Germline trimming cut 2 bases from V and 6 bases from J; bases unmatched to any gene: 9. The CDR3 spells CASSLTSGPSSEQYF. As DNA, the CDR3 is TGTGCCAGCAGCTTAACTAGCGGGCCCAGCAGCGAGCAGTACTTC.

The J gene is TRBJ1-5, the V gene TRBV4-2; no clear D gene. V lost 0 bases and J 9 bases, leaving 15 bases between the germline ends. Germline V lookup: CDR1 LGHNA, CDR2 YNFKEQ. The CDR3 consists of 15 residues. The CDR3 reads CASSQEFAGVRPQHF. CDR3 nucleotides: TGTGCCAGCAGCCAAGAATTTGCGGGTGTTCGGCCCCAGCATTTT.

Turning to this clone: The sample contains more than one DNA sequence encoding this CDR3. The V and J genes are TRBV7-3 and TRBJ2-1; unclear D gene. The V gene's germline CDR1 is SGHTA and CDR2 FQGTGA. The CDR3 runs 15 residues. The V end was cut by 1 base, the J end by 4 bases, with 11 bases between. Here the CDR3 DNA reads TGTGCCAGCAGCTTAAGAGCCGACTCATACAATGAGCAGTTCTTC. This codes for CASSLRADSYNEQFF.

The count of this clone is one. The CDR3 is CASSFTGGANTDTQYF. DNA of the CDR3: TGTGCCAGCAGCTTCACAGGGGGCGCGAACACAGATACGCAGTATTTT. The chain uses TRBV7-9 and TRBJ2-3; TRBD1 aligns across 9 bases. This CDR3 spans 16 amino acids. V was pared by 3 bases and J by 2 bases, with 6 bases of the junction left unmatched. Germline V gives CDR1 SEHNR, CDR2 FQNEAQ (reference sequence).

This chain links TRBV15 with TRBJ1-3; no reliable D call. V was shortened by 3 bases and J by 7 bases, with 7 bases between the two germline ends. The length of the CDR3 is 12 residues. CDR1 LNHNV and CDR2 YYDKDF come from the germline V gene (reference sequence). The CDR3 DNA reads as TGTGCCACCAGCAGCCCCTGGAACACCATATATTTT. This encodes CATSSPWNTIYF.

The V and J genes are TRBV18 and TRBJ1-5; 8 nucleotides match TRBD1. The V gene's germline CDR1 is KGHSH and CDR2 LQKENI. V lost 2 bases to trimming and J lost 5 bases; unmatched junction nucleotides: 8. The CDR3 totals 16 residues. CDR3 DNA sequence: TGTGCCAGCTCACCAGCCGGTCGACAGGGGTATCAGCCCCAGCATTTT. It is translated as CASSPAGRQGYQPQHF.

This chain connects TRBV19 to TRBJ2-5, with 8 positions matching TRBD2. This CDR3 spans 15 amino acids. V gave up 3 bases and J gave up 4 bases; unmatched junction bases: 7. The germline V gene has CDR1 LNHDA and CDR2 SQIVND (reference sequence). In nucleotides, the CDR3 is TGTGCCAGTAGTATTCGCCCAGCGGGAGCAGAGACCCAGTACTTC. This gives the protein CASSIRPAGAETQYF.

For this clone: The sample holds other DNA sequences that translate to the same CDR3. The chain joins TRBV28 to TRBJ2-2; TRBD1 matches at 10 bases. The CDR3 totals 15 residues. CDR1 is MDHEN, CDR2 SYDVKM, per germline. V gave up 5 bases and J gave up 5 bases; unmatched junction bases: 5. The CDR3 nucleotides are TGTGCCAGCAGTCGACAGGGGGCGCGGACCGGGGAGCTGTTTTTT. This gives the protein CASSRQGARTGELFF. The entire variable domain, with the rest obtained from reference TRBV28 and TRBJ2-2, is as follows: DVKVTQSSRYLVKRTGEKVFLECVQDMDHENMFWYRQDPGLGLRLIYFSYDVKMKEKGDIPEGYSVSREKKERFSLILESASTNQTSMYLCASSRQGARTGELFFGEGSRLTVL.

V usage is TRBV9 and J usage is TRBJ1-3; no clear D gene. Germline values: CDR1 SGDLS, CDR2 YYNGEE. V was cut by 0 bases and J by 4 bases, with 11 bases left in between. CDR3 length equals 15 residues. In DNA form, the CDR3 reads TGTGCCAGCAGCGTAGGGGCAGATTACGGAAACACCATATATTTT. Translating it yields CASSVGADYGNTIYF.

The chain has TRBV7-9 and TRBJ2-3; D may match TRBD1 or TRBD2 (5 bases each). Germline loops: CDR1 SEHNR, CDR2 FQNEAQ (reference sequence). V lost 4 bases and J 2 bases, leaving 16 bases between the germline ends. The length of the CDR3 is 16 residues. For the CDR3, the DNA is TGTGCCAGCAGCTCCCGGGGTGGGGGAATCACAGATACGCAGTATTTT. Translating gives CASSSRGGGITDTQYF.

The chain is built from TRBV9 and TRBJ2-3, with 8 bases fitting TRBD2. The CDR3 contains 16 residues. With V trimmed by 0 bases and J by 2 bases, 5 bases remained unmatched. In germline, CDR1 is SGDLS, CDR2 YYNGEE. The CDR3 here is CASSVGSGRATDTQYF. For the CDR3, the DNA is TGTGCCAGCAGCGTAGGAAGCGGGAGAGCCACAGATACGCAGTATTTT.